This T cell receptor beta chain was captured by sequencing in a study of regulatory T cells in long-lasting Graves disease (dated by TCRdb to about 2021). As for the study more broadly: Antithyroid drugs had been taken for less than 3 months by newly diagnosed Graves' disease patients. Peripheral blood TCR sequencing and RNA sequencing compared persistent Graves' disease patients with newly diagnosed Graves' disease patients. The study was registered as a clinical trial and conducted in China. A total of about 33 samples underwent TCR sequencing, from around 13 patients with persistent Graves' disease and some 20 patients with newly diagnosed Graves' disease. Study-level results and caveats: The small sample size was acknowledged by the authors as a limitation that may reduce accuracy. Sequencing and analysis were restricted to the TCR beta chain. A larger number of public clonotypes was shared among persistent patients (approximately 2,500) than among newly diagnosed patients (roughly 1,000). TRBV28, TRBJ1-2 and TRBJ2-5 were preferentially used in persistent disease, while TRBV20-1 and TRBJ2-1 were favored in newly diagnosed disease. Persistent Graves' disease patients showed lower TCR Shannon entropy and fewer highly expanded clones than newly diagnosed patients, suggesting clonal expansion. Because the primary lesion, thyroid tissue, could not be accessed, the study looked at peripheral blood alone.

The cysteine opens and the phenylalanine closes a CDR3 of 16 amino acids. Just the 48-base CDR3 DNA is kept, in frame starting at base 1. Based on the germline V gene (reference sequence), the CDR1 and CDR2 sequences are DFQATT and SNEGSKA. Unmatched junction bases come to 11, with V trimmed by 4 bases and J by 6 bases. Libraries were constructed by multiplex PCR. Sequencing instrument: Illumina HiSeq 4000. To build TCR beta libraries, CDR3 regions were amplified by Arm-PCR using iRepertoire HTBI primers. Gel purification was performed on PCR products prior to sequencing. On the authors' methods: Gene usage analysis of CDR3 amino acid clonotypes used the approximately 62 TRBV and about 14 TRBJ segments found across samples. COPE and FqMerger were used to merge the filtered high-quality paired reads into contigs. Contigs were aligned with BLAST to IMGT TRBV, TRBD and TRBJ reference genes, and CDR3 was defined per IMGT. Any clonotype with a frequency above 0.1% was counted as a highly expanded clone. Shannon entropy was used to measure repertoire diversity, and the Gini coefficient was used to measure V-J evenness. A clonotype was considered public if more than one individual shared it. The public reads were reprocessed in TCRdb via fastp at Q25 and MiXCR, keeping in-frame beta chains. Here each entry gathers all rows of one CDR3 protein and keeps the most common genes and DNA. The V and J calls were determined by TCRdb, not by the authors. The sample table shows almost 450,000 distinct CDR3 sequences, and around 15% are seen once. Over 8.5% of the sample belongs to the ten largest clones.

Concerning this clonotype itself: Its antigen is unknown. The input lacks base qualities; no much larger clone sits a single base away.

The time point tag for this specimen amounts to: newly diagnosed GD, antithyroid drugs for less than 3 months. RNA was extracted from PBMCs in TRIzol for both TCR sequencing and RNA sequencing. Graves' disease was diagnosed according to American Thyroid Association guidelines. The patients came from an endocrinology department in Xi'an, China. From each patient, 8 to 10 milliliters of peripheral blood was collected into an EDTA anticoagulant tube. Ficoll Paque Plus density gradient separation was used to isolate PBMCs, and no further T cell sorting was performed. An Agilent 2100 Bioanalyzer and agarose gel were used to assess RNA quality, and a NanoDrop 2000 was used to measure RNA concentration. These data also featured in a second study, about T cells in Graves' hyperthyroidism and ophthalmopathy. The second paper further reports: A patient counted as having stable Graves' hyperthyroidism if no progression to ophthalmopathy occurred over 18 months of follow-up. The hyperthyroidism patients were between 18 and 65 years old and newly diagnosed, with a disease duration of less than 2 months. The study excluded patients with uncontrolled infections, other autoimmune diseases, pregnancy or lactation. Clinical symptoms, serum thyroxine and TRAb, thyroid ultrasound, and orbital computed tomography formed the basis for the diagnoses. The first round of RT-PCR for the TCR CDR3 was performed with the HTBI primer set and the Qiagen OneStep RT-PCR kit. Most expanded thyroid clonotypes (frequency above 0.001) were also detected in blood, suggesting blood repertoires may reflect thyroid immune responses. Ophthalmopathy was separated from stable hyperthyroidism by a 13 V-J signature model, with approximately 86% sensitivity and 81% to 82% specificity obtained in cross-validation and 80%/75% obtained in testing. During validation, the model predicted progression to ophthalmopathy a median of about 6.5 months ahead of onset, with around 65% sensitivity and 72% to 85% specificity. To identify distinguishing TCR V-J signatures, a discovery cohort of around 100 patients was used, comprising 43 with Graves' ophthalmopathy and 57 with stable Graves' hyperthyroidism. An independent validation cohort of under 20 hyperthyroidism patients and about 16 patients who later progressed to ophthalmopathy tested prospective prediction of ophthalmopathy. For training and testing, the 95 to 100 patients in the discovery cohort were randomly divided in a 7:3 ratio. In about 6 Graves' hyperthyroidism patients, the study also compared T-cell repertoires from thyroid tissue with T-cell repertoires from blood. Following sampling, methimazole starting at 30 mg daily was given to hyperthyroidism patients, and high-dose intravenous methylprednisolone was given to ophthalmopathy patients. A second multiplex PCR round built the libraries, followed by size selection and purification. Paired-end sequencing of the libraries was performed with 100 bp reads on an Illumina HiSeq2000. Raw data were processed with SOAPnuke, discarding reads with adapters, uncalled bases, mean Phred below 15, or no exact constant-primer or identifier match. High-quality paired reads were merged with COPE v1.2.5, and unique nucleotide sequences were defined as clonotypes. MiTCR v1.1 was used to align clonotypes to the IMGT TRBV, TRBD and TRBJ reference segments. Analysis was restricted to V-J combinations with a frequency above 0.0001, which covered 98% to 99.2% of repertoires. The TCS score was defined as the ratio of F50 (clonal expansion) to E x V (chaos), calculated using BLOSUM62-based TCRdist between CDR3 peptides within each V-J. Welch's t-statistics and random forest reduced around 520 V-J features to 13, which were used in a naive Bayes classifier (R e1071). Sample size was not statistically predetermined, and investigators were not blinded to group allocation. The paper describes TCR Vbeta CDR3 sequencing of some 130 peripheral blood samples, made up of 43 ophthalmopathy patients, some 76 hyperthyroidism patients and roughly 17 progressor patients.

The V and J segments used are TRBV20-1 and TRBJ2-7, with 14 bases in between that match TRBD2. The starting material was peripheral blood mononuclear cells (PBMCs), obtained at new diagnosis, from a patient treated with antithyroid drugs. The sequence was obtained from a woman aged 25 to 39 with Graves disease. Donor details come from another sample of the same person, matched by shared clones. The CDR3 corresponds to CSATGTSGSLIFEQYF. The nucleotides read TGCAGTGCTACTGGGACTAGCGGGAGTCTAATTTTCGAGCAGTACTTC.